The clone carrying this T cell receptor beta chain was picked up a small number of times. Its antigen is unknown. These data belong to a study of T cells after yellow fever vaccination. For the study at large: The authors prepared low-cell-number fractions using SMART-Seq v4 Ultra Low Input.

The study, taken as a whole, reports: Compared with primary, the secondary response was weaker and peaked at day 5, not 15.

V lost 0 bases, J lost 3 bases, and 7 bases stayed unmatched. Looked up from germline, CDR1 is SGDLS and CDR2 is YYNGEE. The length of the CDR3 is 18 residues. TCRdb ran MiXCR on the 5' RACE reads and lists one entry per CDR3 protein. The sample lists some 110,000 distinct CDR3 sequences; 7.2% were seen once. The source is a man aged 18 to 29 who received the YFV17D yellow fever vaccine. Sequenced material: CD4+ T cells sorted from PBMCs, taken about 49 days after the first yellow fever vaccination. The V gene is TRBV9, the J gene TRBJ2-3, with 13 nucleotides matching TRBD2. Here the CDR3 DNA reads TGTGCCAGCAGCGTAGCAGGGACTAGCGGGGTGAGAACAGATACGCAGTATTTT. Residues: CASSVAGTSGVRTDTQYF.